These 29 T cell receptor beta chains share one sample of origin, sequenced in a study of T cell repertoires in cytomegalovirus infection. TCRdb re-analysed the reads in MiXCR, keeping a single row per CDR3 protein. The sample contains about 400,000 distinct CDR3 sequences, about 35% of which appear only once. No antigens are known for them. The source material was cultured PBMCs, sampled from culture after CMV antigen stimulation. The receptors here all came from a human donor in good health (CMV status not recorded). Some clones in this sample may be carry-over from other donors' samples.

This clonotype was detected only a few times. The rearrangement links TRBV12-3 or TRBV12-4 to TRBJ1-1, with unresolved D. This CDR3 contains 13 residues. Trimming removed 0 bases from V and 7 bases from J, with 9 bases in between. In DNA, the CDR3 is TGTGCCAGCAGTTTAGCGGCGGTTGGTGAAGCTTTCTTT. This gives the protein CASSLAAVGEAFF.

This rearrangement joins TRBV6-2 or TRBV6-3 to TRBJ2-3, with unresolved D. From germline, CDR1 is MNHEY and CDR2 SVGEGT. The CDR3 runs 13 residues. Trimming stripped 6 bases from V and 7 bases from J, with 14 bases between. CDR3 residues: CASRQTEFNTQYF. DNA for the CDR3: TGTGCCAGCAGGCAAACTGAGTTTAATACGCAGTATTTT.

This clonotype was counted ten times or more. Here the CDR3 DNA reads TGTGCCAGCAGCTTAAGTCAGGCGGGAGTATTCACCGGGGAGCTGTTTTTT. It codes for CASSLSQAGVFTGELFF. This chain uses TRBV7-6 with TRBJ2-2; 7 positions match TRBD2. The length of the CDR3 is 17 residues. CDR1 and CDR2 from the germline V gene are SGHVS and FNYEAQ. The J segment lost 4 bases and the V segment lost 2 bases, leaving 10 bases of the junction unmatched.

This clonotype has a handful of counts. Here the CDR3 reads CASSSNARKPNEQFF. CDR3 sequence (DNA): TGTGCCAGCAGCTCAAACGCGCGAAAACCCAATGAGCAGTTCTTC. The J gene is TRBJ2-1, the V gene TRBV11-2; no clear D. Germline CDR1 is SGHAT and CDR2 is FQNNGV. Trimming left V 4 bases short and J 6 bases short, with 16 bases between. CDR3 length equals 15 residues.

The chain employs TRBV15 and TRBJ2-5; TRBD1 matches at 11 bases. V lost 3 bases to trimming and J lost 5 bases; unmatched junction nucleotides: 8. Germline V CDR1 and CDR2: LNHNV, YYDKDF (reference sequence). The CDR3 loop spans 16 amino acids. CDR3 sequence reads: CATSSGQGAGTETQYF. CDR3 DNA: TGTGCCACCAGCAGTGGACAGGGGGCGGGCACTGAGACCCAGTACTTC.

The chain joins TRBV20-1 to TRBJ1-4; TRBD1 agrees at 8 bases. The germline CDR1 and CDR2 sequences are DFQATT and SNEGSKA (reference sequence). V was pared by 2 bases and J by 7 bases, with 6 bases of the junction left unmatched. The CDR3 has 14 amino acids. The CDR3 DNA follows: TGCAGTGCTAGATGGACAGGGAGAAGTGAAAAACTGTTTTTT. Amino acids: CSARWTGRSEKLFF.

In its sample, this clonotype was seen a few times. The chain employs TRBV28 and TRBJ1-3, with TRBD1 matching 11 bases. V lost 4 bases to trimming and J lost 2 bases; unmatched junction nucleotides: 4. There are 16 residues in the CDR3. Germline values: CDR1 MDHEN, CDR2 SYDVKM. In nucleotides, the CDR3 is TGTGCCAGCAGTTACAGGACAGGGGGCACTGGAAACACCATATATTTT. Protein sequence: CASSYRTGGTGNTIYF. Full variable domain (rest looked up from reference TRBV28 and TRBJ1-3): DVKVTQSSRYLVKRTGEKVFLECVQDMDHENMFWYRQDPGLGLRLIYFSYDVKMKEKGDIPEGYSVSREKKERFSLILESASTNQTSMYLCASSYRTGGTGNTIYFGEGSWLTVV.

V is TRBV6-2 or TRBV6-3 and J is TRBJ2-2; 14 nucleotides line up with TRBD2. Germline loops: CDR1 MNHEY, CDR2 SVGEGT. V gave up 0 bases and J gave up 6 bases; unmatched junction bases: 6. This CDR3 is built from 18 residues. CDR3 amino acids: CASSYSNPGLAGAGELFF. The CDR3 region has the DNA TGTGCCAGCAGTTACTCTAATCCGGGACTAGCGGGAGCCGGGGAGCTGTTTTTT.

This clonotype was seen more than once but under ten times. This CDR3 reads CASQVEGVNEKLFF. For the CDR3, the DNA is TGCGCCAGCCAAGTAGAGGGGGTCAATGAAAAACTGTTTTTT. This chain connects TRBV4-1 to TRBJ1-4; TRBD1 might be the D (6 bases). Trimming removed 8 bases at V and 5 bases at J, with 15 bases between. The length of the CDR3 is 14 residues. The germline V gene encodes CDR1 MGHRA and CDR2 YSYEKL.

This chain links TRBV9 with TRBJ2-1; D is uncertain. V lost 3 bases to trimming and J lost 6 bases, with 16 bases between them. The CDR3 runs to 15 residues. From germline, CDR1 is SGDLS and CDR2 YYNGEE. CDR3 protein: CASSESYPLGNEQFF. The CDR3, as DNA: TGTGCCAGCAGCGAGTCGTACCCCCTTGGCAATGAGCAGTTCTTC.

This clonotype showed up many times. The V call is TRBV5-5, the J call TRBJ2-1, with D possibly being TRBD2 (6 bases). Trimming left V 4 bases short and J 3 bases short, with 14 bases between. The germline V gene has CDR1 SGHKS and CDR2 YYEKEE (reference sequence). CDR3 length: 15 amino acids. The CDR3 sequence is CASSRVLANYNEQFF. The CDR3, as DNA: TGTGCCAGCAGCCGGGTTCTAGCGAACTACAATGAGCAGTTCTTC. The variable domain in full, completed from reference TRBV5-5 and TRBJ2-1, reads DAGVTQSPTHLIKTRGQQVTLRCSPISGHKSVSWYQQVLGQGPQFIFQYYEKEERGRGNFPDRFSARQFPNYSSELNVNALLLGDSALYLCASSRVLANYNEQFFGPGTRLTVL.

This clonotype was seen ten or more times. The J gene is TRBJ1-1, the V gene TRBV7-8; D remains ambiguous. This CDR3 spans 15 amino acids. Trimming shortened V by 0 bases and J by 1 base, and 9 bases separated the two germline ends. Germline V gene data show CDR1 as SGHVS and CDR2 as FQNEAQ. CDR3 bases: TGTGCCAGCAGCTTAGCGTCGAAGGGGAACACTGAAGCTTTCTTT. Amino acids: CASSLASKGNTEAFF.

The V call is TRBV7-8, the J call TRBJ2-5, with D unclear. The V and J ends lost 7 bases and 2 bases respectively, with 17 bases between them. This CDR3 comprises 15 residues. Germline values: CDR1 SGHVS, CDR2 FQNEAQ. The CDR3 region is CASTLKRGPQETQYF. CDR3 sequence (DNA): TGTGCCAGCACCCTAAAGCGAGGACCACAAGAGACCCAGTACTTC.

The sample holds many counts of this clonotype. One junction end disagrees with the germline gene, perhaps due to a read error. The rearrangement links TRBV7-2 to TRBJ2-5, with a tentative D call TRBD2 (6 bases). The length of the CDR3 is 12 residues. Germline V gene sequence: CDR1 SGHTA, CDR2 FQGNSA. The DNA for the CDR3 is TGTGCCAGCAGCTATTCGGGGGTACAGGCGATTTTC. Its translation: CASSYSGVQAIF.

The rearrangement links TRBV24-1 to TRBJ2-1, with TRBD1 matching over 7 bases. The V and J ends lost 3 bases and 2 bases, in that order; junction bases with no gene match: 3. The CDR3 is 15 amino acids. The V gene's germline CDR1 is KGHDR and CDR2 SFDVKD. CDR3 amino acids: CATSDPGTAYNEQFF. CDR3 coding DNA: TGTGCCACCAGTGATCCCGGGACAGCCTACAATGAGCAGTTCTTC.

The V call is TRBV7-6, the J call TRBJ1-1; 11 bases are a match to TRBD1. V lost 2 bases to trimming and J lost 4 bases; unmatched junction nucleotides: 6. The germline CDR1 and CDR2 sequences are SGHVS and FNYEAQ. The CDR3 covers 16 residues. The CDR3 is CASSLWGTGGGTEAFF. CDR3 DNA sequence: TGTGCCAGCAGCTTATGGGGGACAGGGGGAGGCACTGAAGCTTTCTTT.

This clonotype has just a few counts. The V and J genes are TRBV27 and TRBJ1-4; tentatively, D is TRBD1 (5 bases). The CDR3 is 13 residues long. Deletions cut 5 bases from V and 7 bases from J, with 11 bases between. The germline CDR1 and CDR2 sequences are MNHEY and SMNVEV (reference sequence). The CDR3 loop is CASSPRDGEKLFF. For the CDR3, the DNA is TGTGCCAGCAGTCCAAGGGACGGTGAAAAACTGTTTTTT.

V is TRBV30 and J is TRBJ2-5, with a tentative D call TRBD2 (7 bases). The CDR3 has 15 residues. The germline V and J ends were trimmed by 2 bases and 7 bases, with 20 bases remaining between them. Looked up from germline, CDR1 is GTSNPN and CDR2 is SVGIG (reference sequence). The CDR3: CAWSPLRGGPGTQYF. The CDR3 DNA reads as TGTGCCTGGAGTCCACTTAGGGGGGGGCCGGGGACCCAGTACTTC.

This chain joins TRBV7-2 and TRBJ1-6, with unresolved D. V was cut by 5 bases and J by 0 bases, with 17 bases left in between. Per the germline V gene, CDR1 is SGHTA and CDR2 is FQGNSA. The CDR3 runs to 18 residues. CDR3 loop: CASSPKEAYSSYNSPLHF. The CDR3 DNA follows: TGTGCCAGCAGCCCAAAGGAGGCCTATAGCTCCTATAATTCACCCCTCCACTTT.

In its sample, this clonotype was seen a few times. The V and J genes are TRBV7-2 and TRBJ1-1; D unclear. Trimming left V 1 base short and J 4 bases short, with 7 bases between. The V gene's germline CDR1 is SGHTA and CDR2 FQGNSA. The CDR3 runs to 13 residues. CDR3 nucleotide sequence: TGTGCCAGCAGCTTAGAGTCGAGCACTGAAGCTTTCTTT. This sequence encodes CASSLESSTEAFF. Full variable domain (outside the CDR3, taken from reference TRBV7-2 and TRBJ1-1): GAGVSQSPSNKVTEKGKDVELRCDPISGHTALYWYRQSLGQGLEFLIYFQGNSAPDKSGLPSDRFSAERTGGSVSTLTIQRTQQEDSAVYLCASSLESSTEAFFGQGTRLTVV.

The gene calls are TRBV4-1 and TRBJ2-1, with 9 bases fitting TRBD2. The CDR3 extends over 17 amino acids. CDR1 is MGHRA and CDR2 is YSYEKL in the germline V gene. V lost 0 bases, J lost 6 bases, and 9 bases stayed unmatched. The CDR3 reads CASSQEASSGILNEQFF. In DNA, the CDR3 is TGCGCCAGCAGCCAAGAGGCGTCTAGCGGGATTCTCAATGAGCAGTTCTTC.

V and J are TRBV7-2 and TRBJ2-1; D is ambiguous. The V end lost 2 bases, the J end lost 5 bases, and 7 bases lay between the germline ends. Germline loops: CDR1 SGHTA, CDR2 FQGNSA. This CDR3 has 13 residues. CDR3 nucleotides: TGTGCCAGCAGCTTACCTACACACAATGAGCAGTTCTTC. Translation: CASSLPTHNEQFF.

This clonotype was observed a few times. In DNA form, the CDR3 reads TGTGCCAGCAGCTTAGTGGCGGGAGGAAGGTCTGGGGCCAACGTCCTGACTTTC. Translating it yields CASSLVAGGRSGANVLTF. The chain recombines TRBV7-2 with TRBJ2-6, with 8 bases that match TRBD2. After removal of 1 base from V and 1 base from J, the junction contained 6 bases not matched to a gene. Germline V gives CDR1 SGHTA, CDR2 FQGNSA. CDR3 length: 18 residues.

This clonotype has more than one count but fewer than ten. This chain uses TRBV7-3 with TRBJ2-6, with 8 bases fitting TRBD1. The junction had 6 bases not matched to a gene; V was cut back by 4 bases and J by 4 bases. The CDR3 is 16 amino acids. Germline lookup yields CDR1 SGHTA and CDR2 FQGTGA. The chain's CDR3 is CASSSRQGTGANVLTF. The CDR3 region has the DNA TGTGCCAGCAGCTCACGACAGGGGACAGGGGCCAACGTCCTGACTTTC.

J is TRBJ2-3 and V is TRBV5-5; TRBD2 matches 16 bases. This CDR3 comprises 17 residues. The trim removed 4 bases at V and 2 bases at J, leaving 4 bases unmatched. Germline V gene lookup returns CDR1 SGHKS and CDR2 YYEKEE (reference sequence). The CDR3 protein is CASSPGLAGGSTDTQYF. The CDR3 DNA is TGTGCCAGCAGCCCGGGACTAGCGGGAGGGTCCACAGATACGCAGTATTTT.

The V call is TRBV4-1, the J call TRBJ2-7; 13 bases fit TRBD2. The CDR3 spans 16 residues. CDR1 MGHRA and CDR2 YSYEKL come from the germline V gene. Losses at the gene ends were 0 bases for V and 3 bases for J; bases not matched to a gene: 2. The CDR3 coding sequence is TGCGCCAGCAGCCAAGAGGGACTAGCGGGACTCTACGAGCAGTACGTC. It yields the protein CASSQEGLAGLYEQYV.

The rearrangement uses TRBV5-1 and TRBJ2-1; 11 bases match TRBD2. J gave up 7 bases and V 2 bases, and 5 bases lay outside the gene matches. The CDR3 is 15 residues long. Germline loops: CDR1 SGHRS, CDR2 YFSETQ. The CDR3 DNA sequence: TGCGCCAGCAGCTTACTAGCGGGAGTGGGTAATGAGCAGTTCTTC. It yields the protein CASSLLAGVGNEQFF. Looking up the rest from reference TRBV5-1 and TRBJ2-1 gives the full variable domain: KAGVTQTPRYLIKTRGQQVTLSCSPISGHRSVSWYQQTPGQGLQFLFEYFSETQRNKGNFPGRFSGRQFSNSRSEMNVSTLELGDSALYLCASSLLAGVGNEQFFGPGTRLTVL.

The V call is TRBV29-1, the J call TRBJ1-1, with 8 bases matching TRBD1. The length of the CDR3 is 13 residues. Unmatched junction bases numbered 11, after V lost 4 bases and J lost 10 bases. CDR1 SQVTM and CDR2 ANQGSEA come from the germline V gene. The CDR3 reads CSVGRQGAGGAFF. For the CDR3, the DNA is TGCAGCGTTGGTCGGCAGGGGGCGGGGGGAGCTTTCTTT.

This clonotype was picked up many times. CDR3 DNA: TGTGCAACCCGAGGGGGGATCACAGATACGCAGTATTTT. Protein product: CATRGGITDTQYF. The chain links TRBV30 to TRBJ2-3; D possibly uses TRBD1 or TRBD2 (6 bases each). The CDR3 is made up of 13 amino acids. CDR1 is GTSNPN, CDR2 SVGIG, per germline (reference sequence).